This TCR beta chain was identified in a study of cytomegalovirus exposure and HLA in healthy donors. Germline values: CDR1 SGHRS, CDR2 YFSETQ. The CDR3 totals 15 residues. Trimming removed 1 base at V and 2 bases at J, with 9 bases between. It was with 60 Vbeta and 13 Jbeta primers that the PCR ran. Method: immunoSEQ multiplex PCR; TCRdb's copy keeps in-frame clones and lacks some. The table records under 150,000 clones, 70% to 80% of them present only once. Study-level results: A later analysis associated some 18,000 TCR beta sequences with HLA alleles at a 0.05 false discovery rate.

As regards this clone: Its antigen is unidentified.

The rearrangement links TRBV5-1 to TRBJ2-2, with a tentative D call TRBD2 (5 bases). The specimen sequenced was PBMCs. The source is a woman aged 40 to 55 in good health and CMV-seropositive. This chain's CDR3 is CASSLYGGNTGELFF. CDR3 bases: TGCGCCAGCAGCTTGTACGGAGGAAACACCGGGGAGCTGTTTTTT.